The T cell receptor (beta chain) described here comes from a study of Graves' ophthalmopathy and Graves' hyperthyroidism. General study points: Its predictions of ophthalmopathy progression gave the model 65% to 71% sensitivity and roughly 76% specificity. Most clonotypes expanded in thyroid above 0.001 frequency were present in blood too.

Transcripts of RNA were the source for amplifying TCR beta CDR3 regions. RT-PCR with HTBI primers came first, then second-round multiplex PCR. Each CDR3 protein gets one entry after TCRdb re-called the multiplex PCR reads with MiXCR. The data hold about 210,000 distinct CDR3 sequences, with roughly 29% observed a single time. Ophthalmopathy in the donors was of moderate-to-severe activity, with CAS ≥3, NOSPECS ≥4 and duration under 3 months. More than 7.5 ml of fresh blood yielded the PBMCs by density gradient. V lost 3 bases and J 3 bases, leaving 23 bases between the germline ends. The CDR3 runs to 18 residues. CDR1 is MNHEY and CDR2 is SVGAGI in the germline V gene. This clonotype appeared many times. Its specificity is not known.

The chain employs TRBV6-5 and TRBJ1-1; D ambiguous. The specimen was peripheral blood. This TCR derives from a man aged 45 to 65 with Graves' ophthalmopathy. CDR3 sequence reads: CASSYRTASSDSDTEAFF. CDR3 coding DNA: TGTGCCAGCAGTTATCGAACAGCAAGTAGTGATTCGGACACTGAAGCTTTCTTT.